This T cell receptor (beta chain) comes out of a study of cytomegalovirus exposure and HLA in healthy donors (dated by TCRdb to between 2016 and 2019). The study in broad terms: In an earlier analysis of about 560 of the donors, 276 Gb of sequence data and 90 million to 130 million unique TCR beta sequences from roughly 190 million T cells were reported. Across some 400 genotyped donors of the cohort, an average of roughly 230,000 unique TCR beta nucleotide sequences per donor were sequenced, and approximately 17% of those sequences were non-productive. To study patterns of TCR occurrence, a later analysis re-analyzed previously published TCR beta repertoires from under 750 donors and added high-resolution HLA genotyping. In the later analysis, no new phenotypic data were used to find candidate immune exposures; instead, reliance was placed on TCR beta sequences and their occurrence across donors. Along with the 666-subject first cohort, a separate validation cohort of over a hundred different subjects was used. An early release that covered some 640 HLA-typed donors contained about 300 gigabases of sequencing data and tens of millions of unique TCR sequences. HLA typing covered class I and class II loci at four-digit resolution. An earlier analysis of roughly 580 of the donors used high-throughput TCR beta sequencing to judge whether each TCR beta V gene segment behaved as functional or pseudogenic. The study was designed to test whether signatures of past pathogen exposure could be identified by cataloging public T cell receptors. Donor age, sex, ethnicity and CMV serostatus were compiled together with the repertoire data. A few DR-DQ haplotypes were handled as single units for association and clustering because linkage in the cohort was strong. Typing coverage differed by locus: A, B, C, DRB1 and DQB1 were typed in about 620-630 donors, DQA1 in approximately 520, DPA1 in 600 to 610, and DPB1 in just under 480. Of the 350 to 450 genotyped donors, more than 75% were placed in the genetic ancestry cluster associated with self-reported Caucasian donors. Every discovery cohort repertoire had been produced on one sequencing platform. A later genetic analysis took genome-wide SNP genotypes for about 65% of the 666 donors and used that subset as a discovery cohort. To predict cytomegalovirus infection status, the study brought together high-throughput TCR immunosequencing, statistical association of individual TCRs with disease status, and machine learning. The T cell repertoires of about 700 subjects were profiled by immunosequencing and related to cytomegalovirus serostatus.

Libraries were made using the immunoSEQ multiplex PCR assay. For the multiplex PCR, a mixture combining 60 forward primers for TCR Vbeta segments and 13 reverse primers for TCR Jbeta segments was used. A multiplex PCR assay on genomic DNA amplified the CDR3 region of rearranged TCR beta genes. The amplified TCR beta libraries were sequenced on the Illumina HiSeq System as 87-base-pair reads. On the study's bioinformatics: Across the 500 to 750 repertoires, a later analysis counted 60 million to 90 million unique TCR beta chains, 9 million to 14 million of which were shared by at least two donors. To remove PCR and sequencing errors, raw reads were error-corrected and collapsed into unique sequences using a nearest-neighbor algorithm that merged closely related sequences. To assign V, D and J gene segments, CDR3 sequences were aligned to IMGT reference sequences. Each retained sequence needed at least a six-nucleotide match to both a V gene segment and a J gene segment. A rearrangement counted as productive if the CDR3 had no stop codons and remained in frame with V and J, and every other rearrangement counted as non-productive. CDR3 was defined according to IMGT convention as the region running from the second conserved V-encoded cysteine to the conserved J-encoded phenylalanine. The earlier analysis of about 590 of the donors excluded sequences that lacked an unambiguous match to a single V gene segment. In an earlier analysis of approximately 550 of the donors, V segments were called functional above 56.7% productive rearrangements and were called segregating when the between-donor standard deviation exceeded 5%. A statistical classification framework was built to diagnose cytomegalovirus status from the catalog of TCR beta chain sequences. A later analysis assigned V and J genes by comparing TCR nucleotide sequences with IMGT/GENE-DB human TR gene sequences. A later analysis assigned CDR3 sequences and most-parsimonious VDJ recombination scenarios with the TCRdist pipeline. In a later analysis, every TCR beta chain was defined by the combination of its CDR3 amino acid sequence and its V-gene family, and reads without a unique V-gene family were dropped. A later analysis removed 592 highly shared, low-generation-probability nucleotide sequences to deal with suspected cross-contamination and a sequencing artifact. In a later analysis, a clonal expansion index for each public chain was calculated from normalized within-repertoire ranks of inferred template counts. Generation probabilities in a later analysis came from a VDJ recombination model fitted to out-of-frame rearrangements, and those results were checked against IGoR. A later analysis scored TCR-TCR, TCR-HLA and TCR-CMV co-occurrence with hypergeometric tests, applying a repertoire-size bias correction to TCR pairs. False discovery rates were estimated in a later analysis by permuting HLA or CMV assignments 20 times. A later analysis grouped co-occurring TCRs with DBSCAN, adding TCRdist sequence similarity when clustering within HLA-allele-positive subsets. Repertoires with fewer than 30,000 or more than 120,000 public chains, plus five repertoires with anomalous nucleotide sharing, were excluded from co-occurrence clustering. In TCRdb, the immuneACCESS table is reduced to in-frame sequences with V and J assigned. These tables do not hold every clone; where another copy was compared, an unresolved V gene accounts for under half, and the others remain unexplained. V, J and clone size derive from that table, while D and trimming were established from the DNA sequence. This sample has 150,000 to 200,000 clones in its table, and over 75% of those were observed once. The ten largest clones capture 1.5% to 2% of the sample.

Study-level results and caveats: According to a later genetic analysis, donors in an Asian-associated ancestry cluster had fewer N-insertions in productive TCRs than the roughly 700-donor mean. In vitro tests confirmed that a few of the cytomegalovirus-associated TCR beta chains recognize cytomegalovirus antigens. Roughly uniform sequencing depth across donors was assumed in presence/absence analyses, although this assumption may not hold. In an earlier analysis of some 500 of the donors, most TCR beta V segments were observed in productive rearrangements about 90% or about 30% of the time, broadly matching IMGT annotations. Correlated functional status among segregating V segments might reflect linkage disequilibrium, but an unknown experimental factor could not be ruled out. Most TCR sequences were observed very rarely across donors, whereas some public TCRs were present in many individuals. The authors suggested that the approach could potentially be extended to other disease states and immunological phenotypes. The sequencing pipeline was judged likely to have produced a cluster of highly shared sequence variants as a technical artifact. The earlier analysis of about 600 of the donors excluded around 17 rarely observed V segments, including chromosome 9 orphons, because counts were too low. Most CMV-associated TCR beta chains appeared to be HLA-restricted in a later analysis, and the HLA associations seemed to be driven largely by CMV exposure. The study listed approximately 150 TCR beta chains as associated with cytomegalovirus. Immune exposure information for the cohort was limited to CMV serostatus. Because HLA typing was missing for some donors at each locus, association tests included only the typed subset. In a later genetic analysis, a missense DCLRE1C variant was associated with V-gene and J-gene trimming of TCR beta chains, and the association was replicated in an independent cohort. A later analysis reported that several top co-occurrence clusters appeared linked to parvovirus B19, influenza, CMV and Epstein-Barr virus. In a later analysis, 16,951 TCR beta sequences were associated with specific HLA alleles at a false discovery rate of 0.05. Strong co-occurrence of HLA alleles, especially DR and DQ, made assigning TCR associations to individual alleles difficult. A further reported finding was that TCR beta sequences accurately predicted the HLA-A and HLA-B alleles for most subjects in the first cohort. A later analysis found that HLA-associated TCR beta chains were more clonally expanded and had lower generation probabilities than equally common non-associated chains. The classifier was reported to diagnose cytomegalovirus status with high specificity and sensitivity in both the original cohort and the validation cohort. Some IMGT-functional V segments, including TRBV6-2 and TRBV6-3, could not be told apart with the 87-base-pair reads, so those segments were excluded. The cohort was sequenced for TCR beta chains only, and without alpha or paired-chain data the features that could be detected were limited. In a later analysis, the rate of TCR association differed among HLA loci, with DRB1 alleles having the most associated TCRs and HLA-C alleles having the fewest.

Of note for this clone: Its antigen has not been determined. Base qualities are not recorded, but no much larger clone differs from it by a single base.

CDR1 and CDR2 are drawn from the germline V gene: MGHRA, YSYEKL. The germline ends are 14 bases apart after V is trimmed by 1 base and J by 4 bases. Including cysteine and phenylalanine, the CDR3 has 16 amino acids. Only CDR3 DNA is held: 48 bases, read in frame from base 1. In total, over 600 healthy bone marrow donors made up the cohort. At the time of sampling, every cohort member was nominally healthy, though immune exposures that went unrecorded were likely present. The donor tested CMV seronegative and was one of the 352 seronegative cohort members. Each donor provided a peripheral blood sample, and peripheral blood mononuclear cells were used for TCR beta sequencing. The Qiagen DNeasy Blood Extraction Kit was used to extract genomic DNA from the blood cell samples.

The chain uses TRBV4-1 and TRBJ1-5; the D gene remains uncertain. This receptor was taken from a man younger than 30 in good health and CMV-seronegative. What was sequenced was PBMCs. The CDR3 reads as follows: CASSQGRWEGNQPQHF. The DNA reads as follows: TGCGCCAGCAGCCAAGGTCGATGGGAGGGAAATCAGCCCCAGCATTTT.